One and the same sample provided the 32 T cell receptor beta chains below, sequenced in a study of blood T cell repertoires in COVID-19. Here immunoSEQ multiplex PCR was the method, and the copy in TCRdb shows in-frame clones only, minus some. The sample carries about 65,000 clones, 80% to 95% recorded once. Sequenced material: peripheral blood. The origin of the receptors is an older man with active COVID-19.

The chain recombines TRBV19 with TRBJ2-3; no clear D gene. CDR1 and CDR2 (germline): LNHDA, SQIVND (reference sequence). CDR3 length: 11 amino acids. The V end was cut by 9 bases, the J end by 4 bases, with 8 bases between. The DNA for the CDR3 is TGTGCCAGCGCTTCGGCAGATACGCAGTATTTT. It translates to CASASADTQYF.

The J gene is TRBJ2-5, the V gene TRBV11-2; no clear D. The CDR3 is made up of 15 amino acids. The germline gives CDR1 SGHAT, CDR2 FQNNGV. Trimming cost V 1 base and J 1 base, with 10 bases left between them. For the CDR3, the DNA is TGTGCCAGCAGCTTAGTTCTAACTCTCCAAGAGACCCAGTACTTC. Its protein is CASSLVLTLQETQYF. Together with reference TRBV11-2 and TRBJ2-5, the CDR3 gives the full variable domain: EAGVAQSPRYKIIEKRQSVAFWCNPISGHATLYWYQQILGQGPKLLIQFQNNGVVDDSQLPKDRFSAERLKGVDSTLKIQPAKLEDSAVYLCASSLVLTLQETQYFGPGTRLLVL.

CDR3 sequence (DNA): TGTGCCAGCAGCTCCCGGGAGGCCAAGGACACTGAAGCTTTCTTT. This encodes CASSSREAKDTEAFF. V usage is TRBV7-6 and J usage is TRBJ1-1; D not certain. Trimming shortened V by 4 bases and J by 3 bases, and 15 bases separated the two germline ends. There are 15 residues in the CDR3. Germline V gene sequence: CDR1 SGHVS, CDR2 FNYEAQ.

The V call is TRBV11-2, the J call TRBJ1-2, with D possibly TRBD1 on 6 matching bases. The CDR3 has 14 residues. V lost 5 bases and J 6 bases, leaving 16 bases between the germline ends. Looked up from germline, CDR1 is SGHAT and CDR2 is FQNNGV. The DNA for the CDR3 is TGTGCCAGCAGCACACTACAGGGTACCAATGGCTACACCTTC. Its protein is CASSTLQGTNGYTF.

This chain joins TRBV5-1 and TRBJ2-1; tentative D call: TRBD1 (6 bases). Germline V gene sequence: CDR1 SGHRS, CDR2 YFSETQ. The CDR3 consists of 15 residues. Trimming cost V 0 bases and J 4 bases, with 11 bases left between them. The CDR3 DNA follows: TGCGCCAGCAGCTTGGTGGGGGCCGGGTACAATGAGCAGTTCTTC. Its protein product is CASSLVGAGYNEQFF.

This chain's CDR3 is CASSPKRGPYNEQFF. The CDR3, as DNA: TGTGCCAGCAGCCCAAAGCGGGGGCCGTACAATGAGCAGTTCTTC. The gene calls are TRBV11-2 and TRBJ2-1; 8 bases line up with TRBD2. Germline loops: CDR1 SGHAT, CDR2 FQNNGV. This CDR3 contains 15 residues. V gave up 5 bases and J gave up 4 bases; unmatched junction bases: 7. Based on the CDR3 plus reference TRBV11-2 and TRBJ2-1, the full variable domain is EAGVAQSPRYKIIEKRQSVAFWCNPISGHATLYWYQQILGQGPKLLIQFQNNGVVDDSQLPKDRFSAERLKGVDSTLKIQPAKLEDSAVYLCASSPKRGPYNEQFFGPGTRLTVL.

The rearrangement uses TRBV3-1 (or the pseudogene TRBV3-2) and TRBJ1-2; D is unclear. Germline assignment: CDR1 LGHDT and CDR2 YNNKEL (reference sequence). V lost 0 bases and J 0 bases, leaving 11 bases between the germline ends. The CDR3 has 16 residues. CDR3 in DNA: TGTGCCAGCAGCCAAGATCGGAACAGCCCTAACTATGGCTACACCTTC. Translating gives CASSQDRNSPNYGYTF.

The chain has TRBV7-9 and TRBJ2-3; maybe TRBD1 (6 bases). The CDR3 runs 16 residues. CDR1 and CDR2 from the germline V gene are SEHNR and FQNEAQ (reference sequence). V shed 3 bases and J shed 0 bases, with 13 bases lying between them. CDR3 sequence: CASSLLVGASTDTQYF. Here the CDR3 DNA reads TGTGCCAGCAGCTTGCTGGTGGGGGCGAGCACAGATACGCAGTATTTT.

The V gene is TRBV5-1, the J gene TRBJ2-5; D gene uncertain. V lost 2 bases, J lost 1 base, and 6 bases lay in between. This CDR3 comprises 13 residues. Germline assignment: CDR1 SGHRS and CDR2 YFSETQ. CDR3 nucleotide sequence: TGCGCCAGCAGCTTAACAGCCCAAGAGACCCAGTACTTC. Amino acid sequence: CASSLTAQETQYF.

The rearrangement joins TRBV3-1 (or the pseudogene TRBV3-2) to TRBJ1-6; 7 bases align to TRBD1. The V gene's germline CDR1 is LGHDT and CDR2 YNNKEL (reference sequence). After removal of 4 bases from V and 10 bases from J, the junction contained 10 bases not matched to a gene. The CDR3 is made up of 15 amino acids. The CDR3 DNA reads TGTGCCAGCAGCCCTGACAGGGTAGTTTACTCACCCCTCCACTTT. It translates to CASSPDRVVYSPLHF.

This chain connects TRBV4-2 to TRBJ2-2; 11 bases line up with TRBD2. This CDR3 has 17 amino acids. In germline, CDR1 is LGHNA, CDR2 YNFKEQ. The ends lost 2 bases at V and 4 bases at J; junction bases unmatched: 6. CDR3 protein: CASSQYLAGGLTGELFF. The CDR3, as DNA: TGTGCCAGCAGCCAATATCTAGCGGGGGGTCTCACCGGGGAGCTGTTTTTT.

The chain carries TRBV27 and TRBJ1-4, with 7 nucleotides matching TRBD1. Trimming took 5 bases from V and 7 from J; bases not matched to a gene: 25. This CDR3 spans 20 amino acids. In germline, CDR1 is MNHEY, CDR2 SMNVEV (reference sequence). In nucleotides, the CDR3 is TGTGCCAGCAGTCCTACAACCCCGACAGGGAGAGGGGATGCTCTTGAAAAACTGTTTTTT. It encodes CASSPTTPTGRGDALEKLFF.

The chain combines TRBV7-2 with TRBJ2-2; TRBD2 aligns across 10 bases. CDR1 is SGHTA, CDR2 FQGNSA, per germline. V gave up 5 bases and J gave up 4 bases; unmatched junction bases: 13. The CDR3 extends over 18 amino acids. The CDR3 loop reads CASSPTVASGGRTGELFF. DNA of the CDR3: TGTGCCAGCAGCCCCACCGTAGCTAGCGGGGGTCGCACCGGGGAGCTGTTTTTT.

This rearrangement joins TRBV2 to TRBJ1-2, with D possibly matching TRBD1 (5 bases). CDR3 size: 15 residues. Trimming stripped 7 bases from V and 2 bases from J, with 17 bases between. Germline values: CDR1 SNHLY, CDR2 FYNNEI. The CDR3 nucleotides are TGTGCCAGCATTCCCGGGGGGACCAGGAACTATGGCTACACCTTC. It translates to CASIPGGTRNYGYTF.

The DNA of the CDR3 is TGCGCCAGCAGTGAGTCCCACTTATTAGCCAAAAACATTCAGTACTTC. It encodes CASSESHLLAKNIQYF. V gene TRBV10-1 combines with J gene TRBJ2-4; D remains ambiguous. The CDR3 covers 16 residues. Trimming stripped 0 bases from V and 0 bases from J, with 9 bases between. Germline CDR1 WNHNN, CDR2 SYGVQD (reference sequence).

This clone was recorded once. The chain couples TRBV27 to TRBJ1-2, with D possibly TRBD1 on 6 matching bases. Trimming pared 3 bases from V and 4 bases from J, leaving 15 bases between. This CDR3 is 15 amino acids long. Germline CDR1 MNHEY, CDR2 SMNVEV (reference sequence). CDR3 amino acids: CASSFLPARGYGYTF. CDR3 coding DNA: TGTGCCAGCAGTTTCCTCCCTGCCAGGGGCTATGGCTACACCTTC.

The chain links TRBV28 to TRBJ1-5, with 8 bases that match TRBD1. In germline, CDR1 is MDHEN, CDR2 SYDVKM. This CDR3 spans 20 amino acids. J lost 5 bases, V lost 6 bases, and 24 bases had no gene match. The CDR3 DNA reads as TGTGCCAGCAGGCGGTTAAGGGGGGACAGGATTTTGAGTAGGGATCAGCCCCAGCATTTT. This sequence encodes CASRRLRGDRILSRDQPQHF.

The CDR3 coding sequence is TGTGCCAGCAGGAGGCCAGGGGCCGGGGAGCTGTTTTTT. Translating it yields CASRRPGAGELFF. V and J are TRBV27 and TRBJ2-2; D may be TRBD1 (6 bases). The V end was cut by 6 bases, the J end by 6 bases, with 11 bases between. The CDR3 loop spans 13 amino acids. In germline, CDR1 is MNHEY, CDR2 SMNVEV (reference sequence).

This clone has just one count. This rearrangement joins TRBV19 to TRBJ2-6; possible D gene TRBD2, 6 bases. The germline V gene has CDR1 LNHDA and CDR2 SQIVND (reference sequence). V lost 6 bases to trimming and J lost 3 bases, with 6 bases between them. The length of the CDR3 is 13 residues. CDR3 sequence reads: CASRGGGANVLTF. CDR3 nucleotides: TGTGCCAGTAGGGGAGGTGGGGCCAACGTCCTGACTTTC.

The J gene is TRBJ1-1, the V gene TRBV4-1, with 11 bases aligning to TRBD1. The CDR3 loop spans 18 amino acids. The germline V gene has CDR1 MGHRA and CDR2 YSYEKL. With 4 bases clipped from V and 0 bases from J, the junction kept 10 bases outside the gene matches. In DNA, the CDR3 is TGCGCCAGCAGCCCCCGTGGACAGGGGGCGTCCATGAACACTGAAGCTTTCTTT. Translation: CASSPRGQGASMNTEAFF.

V gene TRBV7-9 combines with J gene TRBJ1-2; 8 nucleotides line up with TRBD1. The CDR3 loop spans 15 amino acids. V was pared by 1 base and J by 7 bases, with 8 bases of the junction left unmatched. CDR1 is SEHNR and CDR2 is FQNEAQ in the germline V gene (reference sequence). In DNA, the CDR3 is TGTGCCAGCAGCTTAGAGCCGCAGGGGGCTTCTGGCTACACCTTC. It is translated as CASSLEPQGASGYTF.

The V and J genes are TRBV19 and TRBJ2-5, with 7 bases fitting TRBD1. V lost 7 bases, J lost 7 bases, and 12 bases stayed unmatched. Germline V gene data show CDR1 as LNHDA and CDR2 as SQIVND (reference sequence). This CDR3 is 14 amino acids long. This CDR3 reads CASISGQMEGTQYF. CDR3 bases: TGTGCCAGTATCTCGGGACAGATGGAAGGGACCCAGTACTTC.

The chain carries TRBV2 and TRBJ1-1; D unclear. The V end lost 2 bases, the J end lost 0 bases, and 7 bases lay between the germline ends. Germline V gene sequence: CDR1 SNHLY, CDR2 FYNNEI. The CDR3 runs 14 residues. DNA of the CDR3: TGTGCCAGCAGTGAAAATATAATGAACACTGAAGCTTTCTTT. It encodes CASSENIMNTEAFF.

The V call is TRBV7-9, the J call TRBJ2-5; D ambiguous. From germline, CDR1 is SEHNR and CDR2 FQNEAQ (reference sequence). The CDR3 covers 13 residues. Trimming cost V 2 bases and J 9 bases, with 13 bases left between them. This CDR3 reads CASSLLGDRAQYF. CDR3 nucleotides: TGTGCCAGCAGCTTATTGGGTGACCGGGCCCAGTACTTC. Complete variable domain (other parts from reference TRBV7-9 and TRBJ2-5): DTGVSQNPRHKITKRGQNVTFRCDPISEHNRLYWYRQTLGQGPEFLTYFQNEAQLEKSRLLSDRFSAERPKGSFSTLEIQRTEQGDSAMYLCASSLLGDRAQYFGPGTRLLVL.

V gene TRBV9 combines with J gene TRBJ1-3; the D gene is possibly TRBD1 (5 bases). Germline V gene data show CDR1 as SGDLS and CDR2 as YYNGEE. V lost 1 base and J 0 bases, leaving 20 bases between the germline ends. CDR3 length: 19 amino acids. CDR3 coding DNA: TGTGCCAGCAGCGTAAGTGAAGATAGGGGCATCACCTCTGGAAACACCATATATTTT. Protein: CASSVSEDRGITSGNTIYF.

The chain couples TRBV25-1 to TRBJ2-5; 8 bases fit TRBD2. J gave up 5 bases and V 3 bases, and 8 bases lay outside the gene matches. The CDR3 runs 15 residues. Germline V gene data show CDR1 as MGHDK and CDR2 as SYGVNS. CDR3: CASSDLAGGLETQYF. In DNA form, the CDR3 reads TGTGCCAGCAGTGACCTAGCGGGTGGACTGGAGACCCAGTACTTC. The whole variable domain, filled in from reference TRBV25-1 and TRBJ2-5, reads EADIYQTPRYLVIGTGKKITLECSQTMGHDKMYWYQQDPGMELHLIHYSYGVNSTEKGDLSSESTVSRIRTEHFPLTLESARPSHTSQYLCASSDLAGGLETQYFGPGTRLLVL.

The chain has TRBV4-2 and TRBJ2-1; 9 positions agree with TRBD2. CDR3 length equals 16 residues. CDR1 and CDR2 (germline): LGHNA, YNFKEQ. The trim removed 1 base at V and 4 bases at J, leaving 5 bases unmatched. Written as DNA, the CDR3 is TGTGCCAGCAGCCAAGTTAGAGCGGGGGGTTACAATGAGCAGTTCTTC. Translated, it gives CASSQVRAGGYNEQFF.

The V call is TRBV4-2, the J call TRBJ1-3, with D uncertain. V was clipped by 0 bases and J by 5 bases, with 5 bases between them. The CDR3 consists of 13 residues. The V gene's germline CDR1 is LGHNA and CDR2 YNFKEQ. The DNA for the CDR3 is TGTGCCAGCAGCCAAGATCGTAGAAACACCATATATTTT. It translates to CASSQDRRNTIYF.

The chain links TRBV11-3 to TRBJ2-3; 7 positions match TRBD2. The CDR3 runs 18 residues. CDR1 SGHNT and CDR2 YENEEA come from the germline V gene. V trimming: 5 bases; J trimming: 1 base; junction bases outside the gene matches: 15. CDR3 residues: CASSPGRVLAGGTDTQYF. CDR3 nucleotides: TGTGCCAGCAGCCCTGGCCGCGTTTTGGCGGGGGGCACAGATACGCAGTATTTT.

This chain links TRBV7-9 with TRBJ2-7; 7 nucleotides line up with TRBD2. This CDR3 is 16 amino acids long. V shed 5 bases, J shed 3 bases, and the junction held 13 bases outside the gene matches. CDR1 is SEHNR and CDR2 is FQNEAQ in the germline V gene (reference sequence). DNA for the CDR3: TGTGCCAGCAGCCCGCGGGGAGGGACGGATGACTACGAGCAGTACTTC. Amino acid sequence: CASSPRGGTDDYEQYF.

The CDR3 loop is CASSESGGPTGRAQHF. Written as DNA, the CDR3 is TGTGCCAGCAGTGAGTCCGGGGGGCCCACCGGGCGAGCCCAGCATTTT. The genes are TRBV25-1 and TRBJ1-5; D is perhaps TRBD1 (6 bases). Trimming removed 3 bases from V and 11 bases from J, with 23 bases in between. There are 16 residues in the CDR3. Germline-derived CDR1 and CDR2 are MGHDK and SYGVNS.

The chain carries TRBV3-1 (or the pseudogene TRBV3-2) and TRBJ1-6; TRBD1 is a possible D gene (6 bases). CDR1 and CDR2 (germline): LGHDT, YNNKEL (reference sequence). Trimming took off 2 bases at V and 6 bases at J, with 14 bases between the two ends. CDR3 size: 16 residues. This CDR3 reads CASSQTGTPANSPLHF. CDR3 DNA: TGTGCCAGCAGCCAAACCGGGACACCCGCTAATTCACCCCTCCACTTT.